Listed here are 24 T cell receptor beta chains from one sample, sequenced in a study of blood T cell repertoires in COVID-19. The data were produced by immunoSEQ multiplex PCR, yet TCRdb's version contains in-frame clones alone and is incomplete. The sample holds approximately 170,000 clones, 83% seen once. The specimen sequenced was peripheral blood. Source of these receptors: an older woman with COVID-19, enrolled during active disease.

The chain links TRBV27 to TRBJ2-3; 12 nucleotides agree with TRBD2. The CDR3 loop spans 14 amino acids. Germline V gives CDR1 MNHEY, CDR2 SMNVEV (reference sequence). With V trimmed by 3 bases and J by 9 bases, 4 bases remained unmatched. DNA of the CDR3: TGTGCCAGCAGTTTCATACTAGCGGGAGGAACGCAGTATTTT. As protein: CASSFILAGGTQYF.

The chain is built from TRBV27 and TRBJ2-7; TRBD1 matches 12 bases. V shed 6 bases and J 3 bases; nucleotides not matched to a gene: 9. CDR1 is MNHEY, CDR2 SMNVEV, per germline (reference sequence). CDR3 size: 16 residues. CDR3 amino acids: CASSPGQGAIRYEQYF. In DNA form, the CDR3 reads TGTGCCAGCAGCCCGGGACAGGGGGCGATACGCTACGAGCAGTACTTC.

The genes are TRBV19 and TRBJ1-5; possible D gene TRBD1, 5 bases. V lost 5 bases and J lost 6, with 17 bases in between. Germline-derived CDR1 and CDR2 are LNHDA and SQIVND (reference sequence). The CDR3 length is 15 residues. The CDR3 nucleotides are TGTGCCAGTAGTCCGTTGATGAGGGGAGGTCAGCCCCAGCATTTT. Translation: CASSPLMRGGQPQHF.

The chain combines TRBV28 with TRBJ2-7; D uncertain. This CDR3 is 12 amino acids long. V lost 4 bases and J lost 4, with 8 bases in between. Germline V CDR1 and CDR2: MDHEN, SYDVKM. The CDR3 sequence is CASSSTPYEQYF. CDR3 bases: TGTGCCAGCAGTTCTACCCCTTACGAGCAGTACTTC. Full variable domain (outside the CDR3, taken from reference TRBV28 and TRBJ2-7): DVKVTQSSRYLVKRTGEKVFLECVQDMDHENMFWYRQDPGLGLRLIYFSYDVKMKEKGDIPEGYSVSREKKERFSLILESASTNQTSMYLCASSSTPYEQYFGPGTRLTVT.

J is TRBJ2-5 and V is TRBV2; TRBD2 matches at 8 bases. V shed 3 bases, J shed 4 bases, and the junction held 7 bases outside the gene matches. In germline, CDR1 is SNHLY, CDR2 FYNNEI. CDR3 length: 15 amino acids. As DNA, the CDR3 is TGTGCCAGCAGTGATAGTCTAGCGGGTGGAGAGACCCAGTACTTC. Its protein is CASSDSLAGGETQYF. Based on the CDR3 plus reference TRBV2 and TRBJ2-5, the full variable domain is EPEVTQTPSHQVTQMGQEVILRCVPISNHLYFYWYRQILGQKVEFLVSFYNNEISEKSEIFDDQFSVERPDGSNFTLKIRSTKLEDSAMYFCASSDSLAGGETQYFGPGTRLLVL.

In this sample, this clone turned up once. The rearrangement joins TRBV5-1 to TRBJ2-7; TRBD2 matches at 9 bases. From germline, CDR1 is SGHRS and CDR2 YFSETQ. Germline trimming cut 4 bases from V and 3 bases from J; bases unmatched to any gene: 8. The CDR3 runs to 15 residues. CDR3 sequence reads: CASSQPGLAGYEQYF. The CDR3 DNA reads as TGCGCCAGCAGCCAACCGGGACTAGCCGGCTACGAGCAGTACTTC.

The V gene is TRBV18, the J gene TRBJ2-7; TRBD1 is a possible D gene (6 bases). The CDR3 totals 13 residues. CDR1 is KGHSH and CDR2 is LQKENI in the germline V gene. Trimming pared 3 bases from V and 12 bases from J, leaving 18 bases between. The CDR3 nucleotides are TGTGCCAGCTCACCGAGGACAGAAAATAAACTGTACTTC. This encodes CASSPRTENKLYF.

V gene TRBV12-3 or TRBV12-4 combines with J gene TRBJ2-7; D not certain. With 7 bases removed from V and 0 bases from J, the gap between germline ends came to 7 bases. CDR3 size: 12 residues. Here the CDR3 DNA reads TGTGCCAGCACCAGTCTCTCCTACGAGCAGTACTTC. Encoded protein: CASTSLSYEQYF.

The rearrangement links TRBV30 to TRBJ1-6; the match to TRBD1 covers 9 bases. Germline CDR1 GTSNPN, CDR2 SVGIG (reference sequence). This CDR3 contains 15 residues. The V gene end was trimmed by 5 bases and the J gene end by 9 bases; junction bases not matched to a gene: 11. The CDR3 DNA reads as TGTGCCTGGTTAGCCACCGGGACAGGGATTTCACCCCTCCACTTT. Its protein is CAWLATGTGISPLHF.

The CDR3 region is CASSHHTGVSEQYF. The CDR3 DNA sequence: TGTGCCAGCAGCCATCACACGGGAGTTAGTGAGCAGTACTTC. The chain joins TRBV3-1 (or the pseudogene TRBV3-2) to TRBJ2-7, with D tentatively TRBD2 (6 bases). The CDR3 consists of 14 residues. Germline V gene sequence: CDR1 LGHDT, CDR2 YNNKEL (reference sequence). The ends were cut back, 3 bases at V and 7 bases at J, with 16 bases in the middle.

The genes are TRBV12-1 and TRBJ2-1; TRBD2 reflects the table's D call only, with no check against the DNA. TRBV12-1 is designated a pseudogene. The CDR3 has 20 amino acids. CDR3 in DNA: TGTGCCAGCAGCTTAACGGGGACTAGCGGGGAAAACCGGTCCTACAATGAGCAGTTCTTC. Its protein is CASSLTGTSGENRSYNEQFF.

The chain has TRBV14 and TRBJ1-3; D ambiguous. Per the germline V gene, CDR1 is SGHDN and CDR2 is FVKESK. The CDR3 loop spans 19 amino acids. V was clipped by 4 bases and J by 0 bases, with 22 bases between them. The CDR3 region has the DNA TGTGCCAGCAGCCGTCAACTTTTGTACTCGGGGAGCTCTGGAAACACCATATATTTT. Residues: CASSRQLLYSGSSGNTIYF.

This clone has only one observation. The CDR3 coding sequence is TGTGCCAGTAGGCCCCAAGCCTATGGCTACACCTTC. This gives the protein CASRPQAYGYTF. V gene TRBV19 combines with J gene TRBJ1-2; the D is unclear. Trimming left V 6 bases short and J 4 bases short, with 9 bases between. Germline loops: CDR1 LNHDA, CDR2 SQIVND (reference sequence). This CDR3 is 12 amino acids long.

The chain combines TRBV19 with TRBJ2-1; 8 positions agree with TRBD2. The V gene end was trimmed by 1 base and the J gene end by 4 bases; junction bases not matched to a gene: 6. CDR3 length equals 16 residues. Germline V lookup: CDR1 LNHDA, CDR2 SQIVND (reference sequence). The CDR3 DNA is TGTGCCAGTAGTATAGTTTGGCGGGAGGCTTACAATGAGCAGTTCTTC. Its protein product is CASSIVWREAYNEQFF.

This chain connects TRBV19 to TRBJ1-5; D is unclear. Germline V gene data show CDR1 as LNHDA and CDR2 as SQIVND (reference sequence). The CDR3 sequence is 12 residues long. V lost 6 bases and J 1 base, leaving 4 bases between the germline ends. The CDR3 spells CASRTSNQPQHF. In nucleotides, the CDR3 is TGTGCCAGTAGGACAAGCAATCAGCCCCAGCATTTT.

The chain joins TRBV7-2 to TRBJ2-5, with TRBD2 matching 10 bases. J lost 2 bases, V lost 5 bases, and 8 bases had no gene match. Germline CDR1 and CDR2: SGHTA and FQGNSA. CDR3 length: 16 residues. The CDR3 nucleotides read TGTGCCAGCAGCCCCCGGGCTAGCGGGAGACAAGAGACCCAGTACTTC. Its translation is CASSPRASGRQETQYF.

The rearrangement links TRBV19 to TRBJ2-1; the D is unclear. Trimming stripped 9 bases from V and 6 bases from J, with 9 bases between. CDR1 and CDR2 from the germline V gene are LNHDA and SQIVND (reference sequence). CDR3 length: 11 residues. CDR3 nucleotides: TGTGCCAGCCGATTAGCCAATGAGCAGTTCTTC. It is translated as CASRLANEQFF.

This clone appeared a few times. The J gene is TRBJ2-7, the V gene TRBV19; 10 bases match TRBD1. The V gene's germline CDR1 is LNHDA and CDR2 SQIVND (reference sequence). CDR3 length: 15 residues. The V and J ends lost 3 bases and 6 bases, in that order; junction bases with no gene match: 8. CDR3 sequence (DNA): TGTGCCAGTAGTATGGGTGATGGGACAGGGGCCGAGCAGTACTTC. It encodes CASSMGDGTGAEQYF.

The V and J genes are TRBV5-4 and TRBJ1-1, with 11 bases that match TRBD1. Germline CDR1 SGHNT, CDR2 YYREEE (reference sequence). This CDR3 is built from 15 residues. Trimming took 4 bases from V and 5 from J; bases not matched to a gene: 7. This CDR3 is CASSTGQGVRTEAFF. CDR3 nucleotides: TGTGCCAGCAGCACGGGACAGGGGGTTAGAACTGAAGCTTTCTTT. The variable domain in full, with the rest retrieved from reference TRBV5-4 and TRBJ1-1, is ETGVTQSPTHLIKTRGQQVTLRCSSQSGHNTVSWYQQALGQGPQFIFQYYREEENGRGNFPPRFSGLQFPNYSSELNVNALELDDSALYLCASSTGQGVRTEAFFGQGTRLTVV.

This chain uses TRBV28 with TRBJ1-5, with D possibly being TRBD1 (6 bases). The germline V gene has CDR1 MDHEN and CDR2 SYDVKM. This CDR3 has 15 amino acids. V was pared by 2 bases and J by 5 bases, with 13 bases between. CDR3 protein: CASSLGGETYQPQHF. As DNA, the CDR3 is TGTGCCAGCAGTTTAGGGGGCGAGACGTATCAGCCCCAGCATTTT.

The chain couples TRBV10-1 to TRBJ2-1; TRBD1 is a possible D gene (6 bases). This CDR3 has 16 residues. Germline loops: CDR1 WNHNN, CDR2 SYGVQD (reference sequence). Trimming took 2 bases from V and 8 from J, leaving 19 bases between them. The CDR3 sequence is CASSEKAGTRRDEQFF. The DNA of the CDR3 is TGCGCCAGCAGTGAGAAGGCCGGGACAAGGCGCGATGAGCAGTTCTTC.

V and J are TRBV11-2 and TRBJ2-4; the match to TRBD1 covers 7 bases. Unmatched junction bases numbered 3, after V lost 4 bases and J lost 0 bases. Germline CDR1 is SGHAT and CDR2 is FQNNGV. CDR3 length equals 15 residues. The CDR3 DNA reads as TGTGCCAGCAGCTCAACAGGGGTAGCCAAAAACATTCAGTACTTC. It translates to CASSSTGVAKNIQYF.

The chain recombines TRBV2 with TRBJ1-2, with D possibly being TRBD1 (6 bases). CDR1 and CDR2 (germline): SNHLY, FYNNEI. The V and J ends lost 7 bases and 4 bases respectively, with 22 bases between them. The CDR3 totals 16 residues. CDR3 sequence (DNA): TGTGCCAGCACCTCCTCGACGGGGGGCGCTGGCTATGGCTACACCTTC. This codes for CASTSSTGGAGYGYTF.

The chain joins TRBV7-2 to TRBJ1-1; D is undetermined. The CDR3 covers 11 residues. Germline CDR1 SGHTA, CDR2 FQGNSA. V dropped 4 bases and J dropped 7 bases, with 7 bases sitting between them. The CDR3 protein is CASSSVLEAFF. The DNA of the CDR3 is TGTGCCAGCAGCTCTGTCCTTGAAGCTTTCTTT.